Following are 3 T cell receptor beta chains from one sample sequenced in a study of T cells generated in artificial thymic organoids. TCRalpha and TCRbeta libraries were amplified separately by semi-nested PCR with TRAC or TRBC reverse primers. TCRdb reprocessed the 5' RACE reads with MiXCR, giving one entry per CDR3 protein. The repertoire consists of about 3,300 distinct CDR3 sequences, with 34% occurring once and the leading ten covering around 2.4%. Material: naive CD8+ T cells from blood. Subset reported: CD3+TCRalphabeta+CD8SP T cells; for blood, CD45RO-CCR7+ naive CD8+ T cells. These receptors were taken from a human donor who gave cord blood stem cells for thymic organoid culture, a cardiac surgery patient who gave postnatal thymus, or a blood donor (not recorded which).

A word on this clonotype: A much bigger clone sits one base away, suggesting this may be a read error. Because the CDR3 is missing its conserved closing phenylalanine or tryptophan, this is likely a read error. V gene TRBV13 combines with J gene TRBJ1-1; D is unclear. Germline CDR1 reads PRHDT; CDR2 reads FYEKMQ (reference sequence). Trimming pared 5 bases from V and 4 bases from J, leaving 8 bases between. The CDR3 is 12 amino acids. CDR3 sequence reads: CASSHVGTEAFL. The CDR3, as DNA: TGTGCCAGCAGCCACGTCGGCACTGAAGCTTTCCTT.

This sequence joins TRBV5-4 and TRBJ2-7; D gene unclear. The ends were cut back, 3 bases at V and 3 bases at J, with 4 bases in the middle. The CDR3 has 11 residues. Germline CDR1 is SGHNT and CDR2 is YYREEE (reference sequence). CDR3 DNA sequence: TGTGCCAGCAGCTCGGACTACGAGCAGTACTTC. Residues: CASSSDYEQYF.

The chain has TRBV4-1 and TRBJ2-3; 10 nucleotides agree with TRBD2. CDR1 MGHRA and CDR2 YSYEKL come from the germline V gene. With 0 bases clipped from V and 1 base from J, the junction kept 7 bases outside the gene matches. The CDR3 loop spans 18 amino acids. DNA of the CDR3: TGCGCCAGCAGCCAAGATGGGAAGACTAGCGGGCGCACAGATACGCAGTATTTT. Amino acids: CASSQDGKTSGRTDTQYF.